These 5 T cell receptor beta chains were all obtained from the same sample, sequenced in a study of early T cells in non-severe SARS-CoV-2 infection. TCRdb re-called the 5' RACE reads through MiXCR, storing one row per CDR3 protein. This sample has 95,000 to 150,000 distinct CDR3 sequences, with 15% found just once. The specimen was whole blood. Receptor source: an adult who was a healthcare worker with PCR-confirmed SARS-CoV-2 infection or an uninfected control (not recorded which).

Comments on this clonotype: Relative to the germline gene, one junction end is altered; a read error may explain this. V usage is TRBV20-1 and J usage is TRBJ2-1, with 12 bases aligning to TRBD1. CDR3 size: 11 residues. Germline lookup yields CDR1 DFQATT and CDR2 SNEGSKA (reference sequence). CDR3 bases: TGCAGTGCTGCCTATCGGGACAGGGGGCATTTC. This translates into CSAAYRDRGHF.

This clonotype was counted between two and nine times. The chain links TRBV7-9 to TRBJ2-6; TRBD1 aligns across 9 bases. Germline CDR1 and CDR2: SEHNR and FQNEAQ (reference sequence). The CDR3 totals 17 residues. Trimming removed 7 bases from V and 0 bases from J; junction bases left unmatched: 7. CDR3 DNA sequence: TGTGCCAGCAAGCCGGGACAGGGCGTCTCTGGGGCCAACGTCCTGACTTTC. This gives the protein CASKPGQGVSGANVLTF. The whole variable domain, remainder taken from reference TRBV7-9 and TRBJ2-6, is DTGVSQNPRHKITKRGQNVTFRCDPISEHNRLYWYRQTLGQGPEFLTYFQNEAQLEKSRLLSDRFSAERPKGSFSTLEIQRTEQGDSAMYLCASKPGQGVSGANVLTFGAGSRLTVL.

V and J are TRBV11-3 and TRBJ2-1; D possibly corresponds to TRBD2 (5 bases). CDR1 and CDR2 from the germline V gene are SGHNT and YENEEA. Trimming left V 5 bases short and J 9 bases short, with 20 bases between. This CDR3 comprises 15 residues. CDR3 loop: CASSPREGRLSEQFF. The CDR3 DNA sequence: TGTGCCAGCAGCCCTCGCGAGGGCAGGTTGAGTGAGCAGTTCTTC.

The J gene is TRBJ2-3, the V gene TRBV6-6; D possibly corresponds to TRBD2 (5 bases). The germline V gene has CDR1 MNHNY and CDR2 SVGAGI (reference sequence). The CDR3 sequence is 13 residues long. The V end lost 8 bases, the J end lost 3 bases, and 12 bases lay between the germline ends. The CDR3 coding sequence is TGTGCCAGCTCGGGGATGGGAACAGATACGCAGTATTTT. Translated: CASSGMGTDTQYF.

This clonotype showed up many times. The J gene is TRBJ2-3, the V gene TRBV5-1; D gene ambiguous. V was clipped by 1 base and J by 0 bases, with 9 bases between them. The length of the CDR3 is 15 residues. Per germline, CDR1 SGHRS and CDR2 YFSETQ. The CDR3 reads CASSLQSPSTDTQYF. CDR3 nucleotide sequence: TGCGCCAGCAGCTTGCAGTCACCAAGCACAGATACGCAGTATTTT.